The 17 T cell receptor beta chains reported below all come from one sample, sequenced in a study of regulatory T cells in long-lasting Graves disease. Arm-PCR of CDR3 regions with iRepertoire HTBI primers generated TCR beta libraries. MiXCR, applied by TCRdb to the multiplex PCR reads, yields one record per CDR3 protein. The table shows hundreds of thousands of distinct CDR3 sequences, with 25% to 35% occurring only once. The time point here: persistent/refractory GD, antithyroid drugs over 5 years with positive TRAb. PBMC RNA was the source of the TCR library. The material was peripheral blood mononuclear cells (PBMCs), obtained when the disease was refractory, from a patient treated with antithyroid drugs. The receptors here all came from a female donor with Graves disease.

The chain links TRBV20-1 to TRBJ2-7; D is perhaps TRBD1 (5 bases). The CDR3 totals 12 residues. Germline values: CDR1 DFQATT, CDR2 SNEGSKA (reference sequence). V was pared by 3 bases and J by 2 bases, with 8 bases between. The CDR3 nucleotides read TGCAGTGCTAGGCCCAGGGCCTACGAGCAGTACTTC. Translated, it gives CSARPRAYEQYF.

Ten or more counts support this clonotype. The DNA for the CDR3 is TGTGCCAGCAGTTTCTCCGAGACAGCCGGGGGGGGCTATGGCTACACCTTC. Translating gives CASSFSETAGGGYGYTF. The chain couples TRBV6-2 or TRBV6-3 to TRBJ1-2; TRBD1 is a possible D gene (5 bases). V gave up 4 bases and J gave up 4 bases, with 22 bases separating them. Looked up from germline, CDR1 is MNHEY and CDR2 is SVGEGT. The CDR3 has 17 amino acids.

This clonotype appeared a few times. The CDR3 region is CAISDVQGGYTF. CDR3 DNA sequence: TGTGCCATCAGTGATGTCCAGGGTGGCTACACCTTC. This chain joins TRBV10-3 and TRBJ1-2; TRBD1 might be the D (5 bases). The CDR3 covers 12 residues. The V gene's germline CDR1 is ENHRY and CDR2 SYGVKD. Trimming shortened V by 3 bases and J by 7 bases, and 9 bases separated the two germline ends.

This clonotype was recorded only once. CDR3 nucleotide sequence: TGTGCCAGCAGCCAAGTCGGACTAGTGGGGACCTACGAGCAGTACTTC. Residues: CASSQVGLVGTYEQYF. This chain connects TRBV3-1 to TRBJ2-7; 7 nucleotides align to TRBD2. The CDR3 consists of 16 residues. CDR1 and CDR2 from the germline V gene are LGHDT and YNNKEL (reference sequence). V lost 1 base and J lost 2; bases outside the gene matches: 8.

This clonotype was detected a few times. The chain is built from TRBV25-1 and TRBJ1-4; D possibly corresponds to TRBD1 (5 bases). Trimming removed 6 bases from V and 3 bases from J, with 11 bases in between. There are 14 residues in the CDR3. Germline V gene lookup returns CDR1 MGHDK and CDR2 SYGVNS. The CDR3: CASSTGAANEKLFF. The CDR3 bases are TGTGCCAGCAGCACCGGGGCGGCTAATGAAAAACTGTTTTTT. Based on the CDR3 plus reference TRBV25-1 and TRBJ1-4, the full variable domain is EADIYQTPRYLVIGTGKKITLECSQTMGHDKMYWYQQDPGMELHLIHYSYGVNSTEKGDLSSESTVSRIRTEHFPLTLESARPSHTSQYLCASSTGAANEKLFFGSGTQLSVL.

This clonotype appeared a few times. The rearrangement uses TRBV11-2 and TRBJ2-1, with D tentatively TRBD1 (6 bases). Trimming removed 4 bases at V and 1 base at J, with 8 bases between. The CDR3 is 14 amino acids. Germline assignment: CDR1 SGHAT and CDR2 FQNNGV. The chain's CDR3 is CASSWTESYNEQFF. CDR3 in DNA: TGTGCCAGCAGCTGGACAGAGTCCTACAATGAGCAGTTCTTC.

This clonotype was detected many times. V usage is TRBV28 and J usage is TRBJ1-6; D gene ambiguous. V dropped 8 bases and J dropped 4 bases, with 15 bases sitting between them. The CDR3 contains 15 residues. Germline V gene sequence: CDR1 MDHEN, CDR2 SYDVKM. CDR3 residues: CASQPPGRYNSPLHF. CDR3 DNA: TGTGCCAGCCAGCCCCCAGGTCGTTATAATTCACCCCTCCACTTT.

The chain links TRBV27 to TRBJ2-7; 11 bases line up with TRBD2. The CDR3 is made up of 15 amino acids. Germline CDR1 and CDR2: MNHEY and SMNVEV (reference sequence). V shed 5 bases, J shed 5 bases, and the junction held 8 bases outside the gene matches. Here the CDR3 DNA reads TGTGCCAGCAGTCAACCAACTAGCGGGAGAAACGAGCAGTACTTC. This sequence encodes CASSQPTSGRNEQYF.

The V and J genes are TRBV20-1 and TRBJ2-7; TRBD2 aligns across 7 bases. V lost 3 bases and J lost 2; bases outside the gene matches: 7. CDR1 and CDR2 from the germline V gene are DFQATT and SNEGSKA (reference sequence). This CDR3 has 14 amino acids. The CDR3 sequence is CSASPGREPYEQYF. In DNA form, the CDR3 reads TGCAGTGCTAGCCCCGGGCGGGAGCCCTACGAGCAGTACTTC.

This clonotype has more than one count but fewer than ten. This chain uses TRBV12-3 or TRBV12-4 with TRBJ1-4, with 9 bases aligning to TRBD1. There are 16 residues in the CDR3. The ends lost 6 bases at V and 1 base at J; junction bases unmatched: 6. Here the CDR3 DNA reads TGTGCCAGCAGACCCGGGACAGGGATAACTAATGAAAAACTGTTTTTT. It yields the protein CASRPGTGITNEKLFF.

The chain links TRBV25-1 to TRBJ1-6; perhaps TRBD1 as D (5 bases). The V and J ends lost 5 bases and 9 bases respectively, with 14 bases between them. Germline CDR1 is MGHDK and CDR2 is SYGVNS. CDR3 length: 14 amino acids. In DNA form, the CDR3 reads TGTGCCAGCAGTAAAGGGGATCTTAGTTCACCCCTCCACTTT. The encoded protein is CASSKGDLSSPLHF. Full variable domain (missing parts from reference TRBV25-1 and TRBJ1-6): EADIYQTPRYLVIGTGKKITLECSQTMGHDKMYWYQQDPGMELHLIHYSYGVNSTEKGDLSSESTVSRIRTEHFPLTLESARPSHTSQYLCASSKGDLSSPLHFGNGTRLTVT.

This clonotype was seen once. This chain connects TRBV7-9 to TRBJ2-1; tentative D call: TRBD2 (6 bases). Germline V gene data show CDR1 as SEHNR and CDR2 as FQNEAQ (reference sequence). This CDR3 has 17 amino acids. V lost 5 bases to trimming and J lost 6 bases, with 23 bases between them. This CDR3 is CASSPPSGTGGINEQFF. In DNA, the CDR3 is TGTGCCAGCAGCCCCCCCTCGGGGACTGGAGGCATCAATGAGCAGTTCTTC.

This clonotype was counted only a few times. The chain links TRBV29-1 to TRBJ2-5, with 11 bases identical to TRBD1. Germline CDR1 reads SQVTM; CDR2 reads ANQGSEA. J lost 4 bases, V lost 6 bases, and 7 bases had no gene match. CDR3 length: 14 amino acids. CDR3 loop: CSVDKGTGGETQYF. The CDR3 region has the DNA TGCAGCGTGGACAAAGGGACAGGGGGAGAGACCCAGTACTTC.

The gene calls are TRBV29-1 and TRBJ1-2, with D perhaps matching TRBD1 (5 bases). Trimming shortened V by 4 bases and J by 7 bases, and 16 bases separated the two germline ends. The germline V gene encodes CDR1 SQVTM and CDR2 ANQGSEA. CDR3 length: 13 amino acids. CDR3 sequence reads: CSVVLFDSGGYTF. CDR3 nucleotide sequence: TGCAGCGTTGTGTTATTTGACAGCGGTGGCTACACCTTC.

The gene calls are TRBV30 and TRBJ1-1; no reliable D call. V was trimmed by 0 bases and J by 7 bases, leaving 12 bases between them. CDR3 length: 13 amino acids. Germline loops: CDR1 GTSNPN, CDR2 SVGIG (reference sequence). The CDR3 protein is CAWSVEFENEAFF. CDR3 DNA sequence: TGTGCCTGGAGTGTGGAGTTTGAAAATGAAGCTTTCTTT. The variable domain in full, with the rest retrieved from reference TRBV30 and TRBJ1-1, is SQTIHQWPATLVQPVGSPLSLECTVEGTSNPNLYWYRQAAGRGLQLLFYSVGIGQISSEVPQNLSASRPQDRQFILSSKKLLLSDSGFYLCAWSVEFENEAFFGQGTRLTVV.

In this sample, this clonotype turned up a few times. This chain's CDR3 is CASTGSSGRNTGELFF. For the CDR3, the DNA is TGTGCCAGCACTGGATCTAGCGGGAGGAACACCGGGGAGCTGTTTTTT. The V gene is TRBV6-1, the J gene TRBJ2-2, with TRBD2 matching 10 bases. The trim removed 7 bases at V and 1 base at J, leaving 6 bases unmatched. CDR3 length: 16 amino acids. The germline V gene has CDR1 MNHNS and CDR2 SASEGT.

The CDR3 bases are TGCGCCAGCAGCCGGGGAGGACAGGGACGATACGAGCAGTACTTC. Translated: CASSRGGQGRYEQYF. The chain recombines TRBV5-1 with TRBJ2-7, with TRBD1 matching 8 bases. The CDR3 is 15 amino acids. Looked up from germline, CDR1 is SGHRS and CDR2 is YFSETQ. Trimming took 4 bases from V and 4 from J; bases not matched to a gene: 10.